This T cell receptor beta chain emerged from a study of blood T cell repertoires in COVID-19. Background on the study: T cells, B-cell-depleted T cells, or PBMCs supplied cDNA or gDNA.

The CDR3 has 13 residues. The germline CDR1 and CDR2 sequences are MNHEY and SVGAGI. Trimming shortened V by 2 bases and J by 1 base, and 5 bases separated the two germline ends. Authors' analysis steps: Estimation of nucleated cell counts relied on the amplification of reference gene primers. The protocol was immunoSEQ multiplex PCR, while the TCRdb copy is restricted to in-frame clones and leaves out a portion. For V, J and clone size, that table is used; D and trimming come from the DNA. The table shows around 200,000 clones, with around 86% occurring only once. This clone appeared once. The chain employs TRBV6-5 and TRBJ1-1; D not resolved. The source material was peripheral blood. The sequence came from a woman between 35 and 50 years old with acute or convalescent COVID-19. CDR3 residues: CASSYVENTEAFF. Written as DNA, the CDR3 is TGTGCCAGCAGTTACGTAGAGAACACTGAAGCTTTCTTT.